Listed below are T cell receptor beta chains from one sample, sequenced in a study of T cell responses to AZD1222 COVID-19 vaccine. Measured with immunoSEQ multiplex PCR; TCRdb has only the in-frame clones, and not every one. The data hold 75,000 to 85,000 clones, with roughly nine tenths observed a single time. Sample: peripheral blood, taken 28 days after the second AZD1222 dose. The receptors here all came from an adult who received the AZD1222 COVID-19 vaccine. The CDR3 runs from the conserved cysteine through the conserved F or W. The D gene is left open where the match is weak. Expanded clones get a size class; other rows say once, few or many, or leave the size out.

-	TRBV27	-	14	TRBJ2-3	TGTGCCAGCAGTTTATCGTATACTGCAGATACGCAGTATTTT	CASSLSYTADTQYF
-	TRBV2	-	14	TRBJ2-1	TGTGCCAGCAGTAAGACTGATTCCTACAATGAGCAGTTCTTC	CASSKTDSYNEQFF
-	TRBV19	-	12	TRBJ1-6	TGTGCCAGTGGTGGCCCTAATTCACCCCTCCACTTT	CASGGPNSPLHF
TRBD1	TRBV10-3	-	15	TRBJ1-6	TGTGCCGCCACCGATTTAGGGGGCGATAATTCACCCCTCCACTTT	CAATDLGGDNSPLHF
-	TRBV5-8	-	15	TRBJ2-7	TGTGCCAGCAGGGGGGGGCAGGAACGCTCCTACGAGCAGTACTTC	CASRGGQERSYEQYF
TRBD1	TRBV19	-	15	TRBJ2-2	TGTGCCAGTCTGTCCGGGACAGCGAACACCGGGGAGCTGTTTTTT	CASLSGTANTGELFF
-	TRBV9	once	15	TRBJ1-6	TGTGCCAGCAGCGCAGCAGAACAGGGACCTTCACCCCTCCACTTT	CASSAAEQGPSPLHF
-	TRBV23-1	-	16	TRBJ1-6	TGCGCCAGCAGTCAAACGCCAGGGGACGGGAAATCACCCCTCCACTTT	CASSQTPGDGKSPLHF
-	TRBV28	-	13	TRBJ2-2	TGTGCCAGCAAGGGACAGAACACCGGGGAGCTGTTTTTT	CASKGQNTGELFF
TRBD1	TRBV5-5	-	14	TRBJ1-1	TGTGCCAGCAGACGGGGACAGGGAATTCCTGAAGCTTTCTTT	CASRRGQGIPEAFF
-	TRBV2	-	14	TRBJ2-7	TGTGCCAGCAGTCAGTCCCAGGCCAGCTACGAGCAGTACTTC	CASSQSQASYEQYF
TRBD1	TRBV7-9	-	13	TRBJ2-5	TGTGCCAGCAGCAGGACAGGGCGTCCGACCCAGTACTTC	CASSRTGRPTQYF
-	TRBV6-5	few	12	TRBJ1-1	TGTGCCAGCAGGGGGGGCTACACTGAAGCTTTCTTT	CASRGGYTEAFF
TRBD2	TRBV5-6	-	15	TRBJ2-7	TGTGCCAGCAGCTTGAGCGGGGGGTACTCCTACGAGCAGTACTTC	CASSLSGGYSYEQYF
-	TRBV28	-	14	TRBJ1-5	TGTGCCAGCAGTTTATCTAATTCAGGGCAGCCCCAGCATTTT	CASSLSNSGQPQHF
-	TRBV7-2	-	16	TRBJ1-2	TGTGCCAGCAGCTATACGAACAGCAATCCATTCTATGGCTACACCTTC	CASSYTNSNPFYGYTF
-	TRBV3-1/TRBV3-2	-	11	TRBJ2-3	TGTGCCAGCAGCCAACTGGATACGCAGTATTTT	CASSQLDTQYF
TRBD1	TRBV7-8	once	20	TRBJ2-1	TGTGCCAGCAGCTTAGTCGTGACTAACAGTAACAGGGGACGTAAGAATGAGCAGTTCTTC	CASSLVVTNSNRGRKNEQFF
-	TRBV10-3	-	13	TRBJ2-7	TGTGCCATCAGGCCTACCGATTCCTACGAGCAGTACTTC	CAIRPTDSYEQYF
TRBD2	TRBV13	-	19	TRBJ2-3	TGTGCCAGCAGCTTACCCACAGCGGGGGGGCATGGTAGCACAGATACGCAGTATTTT	CASSLPTAGGHGSTDTQYF
TRBD2	TRBV10-3	-	15	TRBJ2-5	TGTGCCATCAGTGGACTAGCGGGGGGGCTAGAGACCCAGTACTTC	CAISGLAGGLETQYF
TRBD1	TRBV19	-	15	TRBJ1-5	TGTGCCAGTAGTAGCTCAGACAGGGTTGCTCAGCCCCAGCATTTT	CASSSSDRVAQPQHF
-	TRBV30	-	14	TRBJ1-5	TGTGCCTGGAGCAGGGAGGGGCGGAATCAGCCCCAGCATTTT	CAWSREGRNQPQHF
TRBD1	TRBV9	-	14	TRBJ2-3	TGTGCCAGCAGCCCAGGACAGGGGTCAGATACGCAGTATTTT	CASSPGQGSDTQYF
-	TRBV20-1	-	14	TRBJ2-7	TGCAGTGCTAGTCGCAAAAGGAGCTCCTACGAGCAGTACTTC	CSASRKRSSYEQYF
-	TRBV11-2	-	15	TRBJ1-6	TGTGCCAGCAGCTCCCATCAGGGAAGAAGTTCACCCCTCCACTTT	CASSSHQGRSSPLHF
TRBD1	TRBV5-4	-	17	TRBJ1-3	TGTGCCAGCAGCTTGGGGGCCGGGACAGGTAGTGGAAACACCATATATTTT	CASSLGAGTGSGNTIYF
-	TRBV7-2	-	15	TRBJ1-3	TGTGCCAGCAGCTTAGTTCTGAGCTCTGGAAACACCATATATTTT	CASSLVLSSGNTIYF